This T cell receptor (beta chain) emerged from a study of OX40 agonist ivuxolimab in advanced cancers. V lost 3 bases and J lost 4; bases outside the gene matches: 11. The germline V gene encodes CDR1 WNHNN and CDR2 SYGVQD (reference sequence). This CDR3 spans 18 amino acids. This table comes from immunoSEQ multiplex PCR, and its TCRdb copy is limited to in-frame clones, with some not included. The table lists about 59,000 clones, around 86% of them singletons. The sample here was CD4+ or CD8+ T cells sorted from blood, taken in a trial of the OX40 agonist ivuxolimab. The receptor was isolated from an adult with an advanced solid tumor such as melanoma, head and neck, liver or kidney cancer. This sequence joins TRBV10-1 and TRBJ2-1; TRBD2 aligns across 11 bases. The CDR3 coding sequence is TGCGCCAGCAGTGATCTCCAATCCGGGACTAGCGGATACAATGAGCAGTTCTTC. Residues: CASSDLQSGTSGYNEQFF.